The following is a T cell receptor beta chain sequence with its context. Its antigen remains unknown. The data were taken from a study of CD8 T cells in Susac syndrome. Findings of the study overall: The TCR sequencing and HLA analysis in the study involved a relatively small number of individuals, as the study acknowledged.

Both CD4+ and CD8+ T cells were negatively isolated, and TEMRA cells underwent FACS enrichment. V was trimmed by 2 bases and J by 15 bases, leaving 20 bases between them. The CDR3 is made up of 14 amino acids. The germline gives CDR1 MNHEY, CDR2 SVGEGT. RNA in amounts of 0.5 to 1 ug was reverse transcribed with random hexamers. Amplification of TCR beta CDR3 spanned 54 Vbeta and 13 Jbeta via immunoSEQ multiplex PCR. Using its own MiXCR run on the immunoSEQ multiplex PCR reads, TCRdb lists one record per CDR3 protein. The top ten clones hold just over 0.095% of a sample with 95,000 to 150,000 distinct CDR3 sequences, 90% to 95% of them seen once.

The sequence was obtained from a human donor in good health. Sample: CD4+ T cells from PBMCs. This chain links TRBV6-2 or TRBV6-3 with TRBJ1-5, with D perhaps matching TRBD1 (5 bases). The CDR3 DNA sequence: TGTGCCAGCAGTTACCTTCAGGGCACCCAGTATGTGCATTTT. Its protein product is CASSYLQGTQYVHF.